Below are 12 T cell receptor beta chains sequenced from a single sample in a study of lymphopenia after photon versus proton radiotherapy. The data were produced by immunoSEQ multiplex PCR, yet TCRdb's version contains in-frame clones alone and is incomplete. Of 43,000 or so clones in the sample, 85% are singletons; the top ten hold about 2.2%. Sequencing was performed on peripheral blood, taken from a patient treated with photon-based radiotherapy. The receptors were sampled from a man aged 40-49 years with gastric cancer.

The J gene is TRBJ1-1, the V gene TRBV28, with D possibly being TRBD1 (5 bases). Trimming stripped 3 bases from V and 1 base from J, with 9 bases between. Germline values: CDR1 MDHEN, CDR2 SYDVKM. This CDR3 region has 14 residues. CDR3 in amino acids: CASSLGGGNTEAFF. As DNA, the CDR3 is TGTGCCAGCAGTTTGGGGGGAGGGAACACTGAAGCTTTCTTT. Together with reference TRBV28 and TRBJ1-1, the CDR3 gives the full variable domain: DVKVTQSSRYLVKRTGEKVFLECVQDMDHENMFWYRQDPGLGLRLIYFSYDVKMKEKGDIPEGYSVSREKKERFSLILESASTNQTSMYLCASSLGGGNTEAFFGQGTRLTVV.

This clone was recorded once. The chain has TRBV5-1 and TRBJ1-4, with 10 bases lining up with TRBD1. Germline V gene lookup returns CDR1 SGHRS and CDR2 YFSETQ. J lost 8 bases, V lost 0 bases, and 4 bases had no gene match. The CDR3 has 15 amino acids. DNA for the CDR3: TGCGCCAGCAGCTTGGGGACAGGGGGACAGGAAAAACTGTTTTTT. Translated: CASSLGTGGQEKLFF.

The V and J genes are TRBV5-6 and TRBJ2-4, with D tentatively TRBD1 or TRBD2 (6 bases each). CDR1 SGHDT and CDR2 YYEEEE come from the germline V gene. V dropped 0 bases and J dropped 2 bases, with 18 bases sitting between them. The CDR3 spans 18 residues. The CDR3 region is CASSLAGWQGRTKNIQYF. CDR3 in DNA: TGTGCCAGCAGCTTGGCCGGATGGCAGGGGAGGACCAAAAACATTCAGTACTTC.

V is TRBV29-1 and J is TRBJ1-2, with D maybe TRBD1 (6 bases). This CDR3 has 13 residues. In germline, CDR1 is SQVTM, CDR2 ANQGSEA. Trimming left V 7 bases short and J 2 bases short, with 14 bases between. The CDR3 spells CSARPTGNYGYTF. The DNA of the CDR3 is TGCAGCGCTAGACCGACAGGCAACTATGGCTACACCTTC.

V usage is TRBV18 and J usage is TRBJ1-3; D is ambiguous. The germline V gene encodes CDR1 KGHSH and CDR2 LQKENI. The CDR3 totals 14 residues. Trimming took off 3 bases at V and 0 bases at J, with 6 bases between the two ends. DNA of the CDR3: TGTGCCAGCTCACCCGGGGACTCTGGAAACACCATATATTTT. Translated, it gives CASSPGDSGNTIYF.

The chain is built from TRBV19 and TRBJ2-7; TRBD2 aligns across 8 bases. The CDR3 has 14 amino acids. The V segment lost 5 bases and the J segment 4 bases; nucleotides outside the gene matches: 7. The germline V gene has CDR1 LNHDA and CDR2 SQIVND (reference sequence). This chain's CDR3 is CASSPGLAVYEQYF. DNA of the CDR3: TGTGCCAGTAGTCCCGGACTAGCCGTGTACGAGCAGTACTTC.

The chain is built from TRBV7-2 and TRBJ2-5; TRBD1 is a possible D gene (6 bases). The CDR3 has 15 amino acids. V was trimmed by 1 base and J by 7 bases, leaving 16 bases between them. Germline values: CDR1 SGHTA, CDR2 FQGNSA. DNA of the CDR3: TGTGCCAGCAGCTTAGGGAGGATTCAGGGGATGACCCAGTACTTC. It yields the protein CASSLGRIQGMTQYF.

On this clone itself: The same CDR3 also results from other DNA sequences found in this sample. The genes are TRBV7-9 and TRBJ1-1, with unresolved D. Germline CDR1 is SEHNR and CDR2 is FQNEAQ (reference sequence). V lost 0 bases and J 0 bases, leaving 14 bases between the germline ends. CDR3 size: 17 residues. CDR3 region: CASSLAWSQSMNTEAFF. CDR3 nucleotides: TGTGCCAGCAGCTTAGCGTGGTCTCAGTCTATGAACACTGAAGCTTTCTTT.

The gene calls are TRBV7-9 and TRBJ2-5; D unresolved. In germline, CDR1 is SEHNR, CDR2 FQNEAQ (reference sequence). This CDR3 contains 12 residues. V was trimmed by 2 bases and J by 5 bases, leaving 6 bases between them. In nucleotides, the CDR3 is TGTGCCAGCAGCTTAATTCTCGAGACCCAGTACTTC. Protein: CASSLILETQYF.

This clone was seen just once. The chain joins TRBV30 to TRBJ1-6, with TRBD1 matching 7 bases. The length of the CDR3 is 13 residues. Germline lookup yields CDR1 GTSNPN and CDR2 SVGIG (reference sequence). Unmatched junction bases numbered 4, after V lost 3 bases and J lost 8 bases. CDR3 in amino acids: CAWRTGLDSPLHF. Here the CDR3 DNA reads TGTGCCTGGAGGACAGGGCTGGATTCACCCCTCCACTTT.

In nucleotides, the CDR3 is TGCGCCAGCAGCCGGACGGGACAGGGGGCACCAGGTGAAAAACTGTTTTTT. Translation: CASSRTGQGAPGEKLFF. This chain joins TRBV5-1 and TRBJ1-4, with TRBD1 identical over 12 bases. The germline V gene has CDR1 SGHRS and CDR2 YFSETQ. V shed 4 bases and J 7 bases; nucleotides not matched to a gene: 11. CDR3 length equals 17 residues.

DNA of the CDR3: TGTGCCAGTAGTACGGCCCCCGGCGGGGGGGCCGGTGATACGCAGTATTTT. Translated, it gives CASSTAPGGGAGDTQYF. The J gene is TRBJ2-3, the V gene TRBV19; 9 nucleotides agree with TRBD2. Trimming removed 4 bases from V and 6 bases from J; junction bases left unmatched: 14. There are 17 residues in the CDR3. Germline lookup yields CDR1 LNHDA and CDR2 SQIVND (reference sequence). Complete variable domain (other parts from reference TRBV19 and TRBJ2-3): DGGITQSPKYLFRKEGQNVTLSCEQNLNHDAMYWYRQDPGQGLRLIYYSQIVNDFQKGDIAEGYSVSREKKESFPLTVTSAQKNPTAFYLCASSTAPGGGAGDTQYFGPGTRLTVL.